This T cell receptor beta chain came from a study of cytomegalovirus exposure and HLA in healthy donors. After removal of 3 bases from V and 4 bases from J, the junction contained 5 bases not matched to a gene. Per germline, CDR1 SGDLS and CDR2 YYNGEE. The CDR3 consists of 15 residues. Note on this clone: Its antigen is unknown.

Donors came from a validation cohort of fewer than 150 subjects, distinct from the first 666-subject cohort. The protocol was immunoSEQ multiplex PCR, while the TCRdb copy is restricted to in-frame clones and leaves out a portion. The data hold some 120,000 clones, with approximately 87% observed a single time. Findings of the study overall: While the bulk of TCR sequences proved rare, some public TCRs turned up in many donors. 164 TCR beta chains were listed as cytomegalovirus-associated.

The receptor's source is a woman younger than 45 in good health and CMV-seronegative. This rearrangement joins TRBV9 to TRBJ1-1; 11 nucleotides match TRBD1. Input material: PBMCs. The CDR3 region is CASSGTGGAGTEAFF. CDR3 nucleotide sequence: TGTGCCAGCAGCGGGACAGGGGGCGCGGGCACTGAAGCTTTCTTT.